This is a list of T cell receptor beta chains from one sample in a study of blood T cell repertoires in COVID-19. The data were produced by immunoSEQ multiplex PCR, yet TCRdb's version contains in-frame clones alone and is incomplete. The table has under 200,000 clones, about 85% seen once; the top ten hold 1.1%. Sequenced material: peripheral blood. Receptors were obtained from a man in his forties with acute or convalescent COVID-19. The CDR3 runs from the conserved cysteine through the conserved F or W. The D gene is left open where the match is weak. Clone size is not always given. Where it is, it says once, few, many or a class for expanded clones.

J gene | clone size | V gene | D gene | CDR3 protein | CDR3 DNA
TRBJ2-7 | NA | TRBV5-5 | TRBD1 | CASSPGTGAYEQYF | TGTGCCAGCAGCCCCGGGACAGGAGCCTACGAGCAGTACTTC
TRBJ1-5 | NA | TRBV20-1 | NA | CSASNQPQHF | TGCAGTGCCTCGAATCAGCCCCAGCATTTT
TRBJ1-2 | NA | TRBV11-2 | TRBD1 | CASSKTGVEGYTF | TGTGCCAGCAGCAAAACAGGGGTCGAAGGCTACACCTTC
TRBJ1-2 | NA | TRBV9 | NA | CASSVEPRVSGYTF | TGTGCCAGCAGCGTAGAGCCCCGAGTTAGCGGCTACACCTTC
TRBJ1-2 | NA | TRBV10-3 | TRBD1 | CAIKDRDYGYTF | TGTGCCATCAAGGACAGGGACTATGGCTACACCTTC
TRBJ2-2 | NA | TRBV12-1 | NA | CASSLDRGFSNTGELFF | TGTGCCAGCAGCTTGGACAGGGGGTTCTCGAACACCGGGGAGCTGTTTTTT
TRBJ2-2 | NA | TRBV7-3 | TRBD1 | CASSPGQGTGELFF | TGTGCCAGCAGCCCAGGACAGGGCACCGGGGAGCTGTTTTTT
TRBJ1-3 | NA | TRBV11-2 | NA | CASSLGSSGNTIYF | TGTGCCAGCAGCTTGGGCTCCTCTGGAAACACCATATATTTT
TRBJ2-1 | NA | TRBV5-1 | TRBD1 | CASSAGTGFGNEQFF | TGCGCCAGCAGCGCTGGGACAGGGTTCGGCAATGAGCAGTTCTTC
TRBJ2-2 | NA | TRBV9 | TRBD1 | CASSDGQVPNTGELFF | TGTGCCAGCAGCGATGGACAGGTCCCGAACACCGGGGAGCTGTTTTTT
TRBJ1-1 | few | TRBV2 | NA | CASRTKGITEAFF | TGTGCCAGCAGGACGAAGGGGATCACTGAAGCTTTCTTT
TRBJ2-7 | NA | TRBV5-4 | NA | CASSKFETLGNYEQYF | TGTGCCAGCAGCAAATTCGAGACACTCGGGAATTACGAGCAGTACTTC
TRBJ2-6 | NA | TRBV5-6 | NA | CASSSQGSSGANVLTF | TGTGCCAGCAGCTCTCAGGGGTCTTCTGGGGCCAACGTCCTGACTTTC
TRBJ2-1 | few | TRBV5-1 | NA | CASSQDRAGDEQFF | TGCGCCAGCAGCCAGGACAGGGCGGGGGATGAGCAGTTCTTC
TRBJ2-7 | once | TRBV6-5 | TRBD1 | CASSSTGTTYEQYF | TGTGCCAGCAGTTCGACAGGGACAACCTACGAGCAGTACTTC
TRBJ2-2 | NA | TRBV27 | NA | CASSQPRSGLNYTGELFF | TGTGCCAGCAGTCAACCTCGGTCGGGACTTAATTACACCGGGGAGCTGTTTTTT
TRBJ2-3 | NA | TRBV7-3 | TRBD1 | CASSLLGGADTQYF | TGTGCCAGCAGCTTATTAGGGGGCGCAGATACGCAGTATTTT
TRBJ1-6 | NA | TRBV25-1 | TRBD1 | CASSGRTGDTSPLHF | TGTGCCAGCAGTGGGCGGACAGGGGATACTTCACCCCTCCACTTT
TRBJ1-2 | NA | TRBV11-2 | NA | CASSLGAGADYGYTF | TGTGCCAGCAGCTTAGGTGCAGGCGCCGACTATGGCTACACCTTC
TRBJ2-5 | NA | TRBV28 | TRBD1 | CASSPQQGRKETQYF | TGTGCCAGCAGCCCTCAACAGGGGCGGAAAGAGACCCAGTACTTC
TRBJ1-5 | NA | TRBV24-1 | NA | CATSDGQQGNQPQHF | TGTGCCACCAGTGATGGACAACAGGGAAATCAGCCCCAGCATTTT
TRBJ2-1 | NA | TRBV27 | NA | CASSFLAEANEQFF | TGTGCCAGCAGTTTTCTAGCTGAAGCCAATGAGCAGTTCTTC
TRBJ1-1 | once | TRBV5-1 | TRBD1 | CASSDRLQGEAFF | TGCGCCAGCAGCGATCGATTACAGGGGGAAGCTTTCTTT
TRBJ1-5 | NA | TRBV19 | NA | CASSLEGRNQPQHF | TGTGCCAGTAGTTTGGAGGGGAGGAATCAGCCCCAGCATTTT
TRBJ2-3 | NA | TRBV6-5 | TRBD1 | CATSRDRATDTQYF | TGTGCCACCTCCCGGGACAGGGCCACAGATACGCAGTATTTT
TRBJ2-3 | NA | TRBV6-4 | NA | CASNSTSRGTDLPSTDTQYF | TGTGCCAGCAATTCTACTAGCCGTGGGACCGACCTGCCTAGCACAGATACGCAGTATTTT
TRBJ2-3 | NA | TRBV2 | TRBD2 | CASYSGTKRGGPDTQYF | TGTGCCAGCTATTCTGGGACAAAGCGGGGGGGCCCAGATACGCAGTATTTT
TRBJ2-7 | NA | TRBV19 | TRBD2 | CASSTTAGRGYEQYF | TGTGCCAGTAGTACGACGGCGGGGAGGGGCTACGAGCAGTACTTC
TRBJ1-6 | NA | TRBV27 | NA | CASSSGASNSPLHF | TGTGCCAGCAGCTCAGGGGCAAGTAATTCACCCCTCCACTTT
TRBJ2-3 | NA | TRBV6-5 | TRBD2 | CASSYRLAGPDTQYF | TGTGCCAGCAGTTACAGGCTAGCGGGACCAGATACGCAGTATTTT
TRBJ2-1 | NA | TRBV7-9 | NA | CASSPPGNEQFF | TGTGCCAGCAGCCCCCCCGGGAATGAGCAGTTCTTC
TRBJ2-1 | NA | TRBV3-1/TRBV3-2 | NA | CASSPGYKTHEQFF | TGTGCCAGCAGTCCGGGATATAAAACCCATGAGCAGTTCTTC
TRBJ2-2 | NA | TRBV19 | TRBD1 | CASSRGTGQSAGELFF | TGTGCCAGTAGTAGGGGGACAGGTCAAAGCGCCGGGGAGCTGTTTTTT
TRBJ2-5 | NA | TRBV5-1 | TRBD1 | CASSIPTGNQETQYF | TGCGCCAGCAGCATCCCGACAGGGAACCAAGAGACCCAGTACTTC
TRBJ2-1 | NA | TRBV7-6 | TRBD2 | CASSSSGGRNEQFF | TGTGCCAGCAGCTCTAGCGGGGGTAGGAATGAGCAGTTCTTC
TRBJ2-3 | NA | TRBV5-1 | TRBD1 | CASSLGGQGPDTQYF | TGCGCCAGCAGCTTGGGTGGACAGGGCCCAGATACGCAGTATTTT
TRBJ2-7 | few | TRBV19 | NA | CASPGRGNPYEQYF | TGTGCCAGTCCCGGGAGAGGGAATCCCTACGAGCAGTACTTC
TRBJ1-1 | NA | TRBV18 | NA | CASSPREANTEAFF | TGTGCCAGCTCACCCAGGGAGGCGAACACTGAAGCTTTCTTT
TRBJ2-5 | few | TRBV5-6 | TRBD2 | CASRILAGGGETQYF | TGTGCCAGCAGAATCCTAGCGGGGGGTGGAGAGACCCAGTACTTC
TRBJ2-7 | NA | TRBV14 | NA | CASSQRAGLSEQYF | TGTGCCAGCAGCCAACGCGCGGGTTTAAGCGAGCAGTACTTC
TRBJ1-2 | NA | TRBV5-5 | NA | CASSLRDTYGYTF | TGTGCCAGCAGCTTAAGGGACACCTATGGCTACACCTTC
TRBJ2-5 | NA | TRBV5-5 | NA | CASSFPDGAGETQYF | TGTGCCAGCAGCTTTCCCGACGGGGCGGGGGAGACCCAGTACTTC
TRBJ2-4 | NA | TRBV23-1 | TRBD2 | CASSHQLAGAGIQYF | TGCGCCAGCAGTCACCAACTAGCGGGGGCCGGGATTCAGTACTTC
TRBJ2-2 | few | TRBV28 | NA | CASSSDGGTGELFF | TGTGCCAGCAGTTCAGATGGTGGCACCGGGGAGCTGTTTTTT
TRBJ2-3 | NA | TRBV13 | TRBD1 | CASSPDRGGTDTQYF | TGTGCCAGCAGCCCGGACAGGGGTGGCACAGATACGCAGTATTTT
TRBJ1-2 | NA | TRBV6-6 | NA | CASSLDLRSGEGYGYTF | TGTGCCAGCAGTCTCGACCTGCGTTCAGGGGAAGGCTATGGCTACACCTTC
TRBJ1-1 | NA | TRBV12-2 | NA | CASRRNDRVHRAFF | TGTGCAAGTCGCCGCAATGACAGGGTGCACCGAGCTTTCTTT
TRBJ1-4 | NA | TRBV5-5 | NA | CASSLEPGTNEKLFF | TGTGCCAGCAGCTTAGAGCCGGGTACCAATGAAAAACTGTTTTTT
TRBJ2-7 | NA | TRBV7-9 | NA | CASSEGRREQYF | TGTGCCAGCAGCGAAGGGCGGAGGGAGCAGTACTTC
TRBJ1-5 | NA | TRBV7-2 | NA | CASSAQGGNQPQHF | TGTGCCAGCAGCGCACAGGGAGGCAATCAGCCCCAGCATTTT
TRBJ1-2 | NA | TRBV27 | TRBD1 | CASSPGQGREFGYTF | TGTGCCAGCAGTCCCGGACAGGGAAGGGAATTTGGCTACACCTTC
TRBJ2-5 | NA | TRBV14 | NA | CASSLSGQETQYF | TGTGCCAGCAGCCTTTCAGGACAAGAGACCCAGTACTTC
TRBJ2-7 | NA | TRBV9 | TRBD2 | CASSGSGGPYEQYF | TGTGCCAGCAGCGGTAGCGGGGGGCCCTACGAGCAGTACTTC
TRBJ1-3 | NA | TRBV6-6 | NA | CASSLGAGEGNTIYF | TGTGCCAGCAGTCTAGGGGCGGGGGAAGGAAACACCATATATTTT
TRBJ1-6 | once | TRBV27 | NA | CASSQGYNSPLHF | TGTGCCAGCAGCCAGGGGTATAATTCACCCCTCCACTTT
TRBJ1-6 | NA | TRBV7-8 | NA | CASSPLPGSPLHF | TGTGCCAGCAGCCCCCTCCCGGGTTCACCCCTCCACTTT
TRBJ1-5 | NA | TRBV28 | NA | CASSSDLVSSLSGSRNQPQHF | TGTGCCAGCAGTTCAGACCTAGTCAGCAGTTTATCCGGATCGAGGAATCAGCCCCAGCATTTT